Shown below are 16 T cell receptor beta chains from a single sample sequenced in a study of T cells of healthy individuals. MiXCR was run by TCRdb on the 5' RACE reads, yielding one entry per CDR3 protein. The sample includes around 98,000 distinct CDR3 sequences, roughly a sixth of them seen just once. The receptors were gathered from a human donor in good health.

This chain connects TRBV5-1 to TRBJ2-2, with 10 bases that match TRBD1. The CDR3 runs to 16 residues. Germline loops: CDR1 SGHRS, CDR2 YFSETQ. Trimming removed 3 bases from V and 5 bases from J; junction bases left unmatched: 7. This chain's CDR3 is CASSSPGQGKTGELFF. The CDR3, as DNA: TGCGCCAGCAGCTCCCCGGGACAGGGGAAGACCGGGGAGCTGTTTTTT.

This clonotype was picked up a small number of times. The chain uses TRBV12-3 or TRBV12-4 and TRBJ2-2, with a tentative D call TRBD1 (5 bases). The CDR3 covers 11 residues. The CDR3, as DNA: TGTGGGACACAGAACACCGGGGAGCTGTTTTTT. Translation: CGTQNTGELFF.

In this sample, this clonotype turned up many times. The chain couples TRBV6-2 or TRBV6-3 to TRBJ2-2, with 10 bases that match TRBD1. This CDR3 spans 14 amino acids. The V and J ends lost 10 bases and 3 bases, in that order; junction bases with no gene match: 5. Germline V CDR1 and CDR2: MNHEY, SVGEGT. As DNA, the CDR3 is TGTGCCATATCCGGGACAGGGGACACCGGGGAGCTGTTTTTT. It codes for CAISGTGDTGELFF.

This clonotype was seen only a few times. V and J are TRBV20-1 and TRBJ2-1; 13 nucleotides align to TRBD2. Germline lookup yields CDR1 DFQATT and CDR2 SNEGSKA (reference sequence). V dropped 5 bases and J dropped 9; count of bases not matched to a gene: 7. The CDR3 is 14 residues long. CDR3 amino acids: CSAPGLAGVGEQFF. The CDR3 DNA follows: TGCAGTGCTCCTGGACTAGCGGGAGTGGGTGAGCAGTTCTTC.

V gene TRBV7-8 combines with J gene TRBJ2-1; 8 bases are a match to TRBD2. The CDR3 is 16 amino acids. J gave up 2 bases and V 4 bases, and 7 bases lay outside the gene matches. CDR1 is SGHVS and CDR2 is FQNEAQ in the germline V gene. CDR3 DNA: TGTGCCAGCAGCTCATGGGTTAGCGGGGCCTACAATGAGCAGTTCTTC. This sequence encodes CASSSWVSGAYNEQFF. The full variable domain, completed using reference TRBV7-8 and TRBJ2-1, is GAGVSQSPRYKVAKRGQDVALRCDPISGHVSLFWYQQALGQGPEFLTYFQNEAQLDKSGLPSDRFFAERPEGSVSTLKIQRTQQEDSAVYLCASSSWVSGAYNEQFFGPGTRLTVL.

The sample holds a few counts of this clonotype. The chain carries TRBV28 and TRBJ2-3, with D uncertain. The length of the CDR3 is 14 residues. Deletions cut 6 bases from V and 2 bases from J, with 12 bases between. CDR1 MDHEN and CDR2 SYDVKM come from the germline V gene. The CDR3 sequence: CASSPLSLTDTQYF. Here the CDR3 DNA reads TGTGCCAGCAGCCCCTTGTCTCTCACAGATACGCAGTATTTT.

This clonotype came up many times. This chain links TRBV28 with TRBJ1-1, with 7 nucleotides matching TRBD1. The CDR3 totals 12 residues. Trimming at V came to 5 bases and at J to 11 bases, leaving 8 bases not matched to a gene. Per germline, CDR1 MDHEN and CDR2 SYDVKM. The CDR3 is CASSVNRGSAFF. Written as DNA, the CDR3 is TGTGCCAGCAGTGTCAACAGGGGATCCGCTTTCTTT. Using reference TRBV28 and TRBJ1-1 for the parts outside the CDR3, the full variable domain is DVKVTQSSRYLVKRTGEKVFLECVQDMDHENMFWYRQDPGLGLRLIYFSYDVKMKEKGDIPEGYSVSREKKERFSLILESASTNQTSMYLCASSVNRGSAFFGQGTRLTVV.

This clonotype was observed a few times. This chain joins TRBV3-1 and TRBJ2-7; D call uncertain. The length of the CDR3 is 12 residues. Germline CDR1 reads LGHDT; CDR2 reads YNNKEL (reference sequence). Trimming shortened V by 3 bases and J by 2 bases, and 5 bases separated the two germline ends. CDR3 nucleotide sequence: TGTGCCAGCAGCCAGGCGACCTACGAGCAGTACTTC. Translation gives CASSQATYEQYF.

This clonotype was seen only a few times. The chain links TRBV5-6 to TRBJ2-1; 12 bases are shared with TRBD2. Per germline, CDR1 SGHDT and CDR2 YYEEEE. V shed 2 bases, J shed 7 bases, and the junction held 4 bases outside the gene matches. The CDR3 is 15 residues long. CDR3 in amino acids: CASSFPGTSGNEQFF. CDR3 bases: TGTGCCAGCAGCTTTCCCGGGACTAGCGGGAATGAGCAGTTCTTC.

CDR3: CASTPGGLGGEQYF. As DNA, the CDR3 is TGTGCCAGTACTCCCGGGGGTCTCGGCGGCGAGCAGTACTTC. This sequence joins TRBV19 and TRBJ2-7, with TRBD2 as a possible D gene (6 bases). The CDR3 loop spans 14 amino acids. The V end lost 7 bases, the J end lost 6 bases, and 19 bases lay between the germline ends. The germline V gene has CDR1 LNHDA and CDR2 SQIVND (reference sequence).

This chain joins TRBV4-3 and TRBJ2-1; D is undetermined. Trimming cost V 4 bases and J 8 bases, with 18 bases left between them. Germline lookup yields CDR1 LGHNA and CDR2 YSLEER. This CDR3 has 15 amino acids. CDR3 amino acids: CASSRITGPDDEQFF. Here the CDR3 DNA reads TGCGCCAGCAGCCGAATCACGGGCCCCGACGATGAGCAGTTCTTC.

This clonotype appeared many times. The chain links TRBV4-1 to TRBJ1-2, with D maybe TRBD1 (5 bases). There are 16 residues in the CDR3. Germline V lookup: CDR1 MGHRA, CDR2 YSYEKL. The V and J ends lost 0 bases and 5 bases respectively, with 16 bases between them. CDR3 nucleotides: TGCGCCAGCAGCCAAGATCCGCAGGGTTGGGCGTATGGCTACACCTTC. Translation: CASSQDPQGWAYGYTF.

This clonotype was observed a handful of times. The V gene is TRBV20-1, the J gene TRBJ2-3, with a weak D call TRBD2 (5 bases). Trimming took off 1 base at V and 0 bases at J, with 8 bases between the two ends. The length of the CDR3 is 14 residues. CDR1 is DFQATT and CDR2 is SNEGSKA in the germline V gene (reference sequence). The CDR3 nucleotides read TGCAGTGCTAGAGTCGGACTGAGCACAGATACGCAGTATTTT. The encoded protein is CSARVGLSTDTQYF.

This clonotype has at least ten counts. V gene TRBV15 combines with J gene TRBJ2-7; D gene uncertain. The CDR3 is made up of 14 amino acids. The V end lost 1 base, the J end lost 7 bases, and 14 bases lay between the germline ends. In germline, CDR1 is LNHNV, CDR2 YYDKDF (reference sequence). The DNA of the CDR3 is TGTGCCACCAGCAGAGGAGAGGTTTTCCGGGAGCAGTACTTC. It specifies CATSRGEVFREQYF.

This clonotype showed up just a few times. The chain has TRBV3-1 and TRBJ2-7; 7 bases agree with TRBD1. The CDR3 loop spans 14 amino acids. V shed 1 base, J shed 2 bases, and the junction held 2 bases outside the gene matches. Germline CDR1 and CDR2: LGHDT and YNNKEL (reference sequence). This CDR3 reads CASSQGDSAYEQYF. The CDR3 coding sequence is TGTGCCAGCAGCCAAGGGGACAGCGCCTACGAGCAGTACTTC.

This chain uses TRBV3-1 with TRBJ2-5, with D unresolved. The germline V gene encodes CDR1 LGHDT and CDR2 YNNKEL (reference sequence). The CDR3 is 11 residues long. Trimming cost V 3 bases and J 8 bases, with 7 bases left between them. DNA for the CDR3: TGTGCCAGCAGCCACCCAGGAACCCAGTACTTC. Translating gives CASSHPGTQYF.